A single sample is the source of the 12 T cell receptor beta chains below, sequenced in a study of graft-versus-host responses after intestinal transplantation. What these receptors recognize is not known. Data came from immunoSEQ multiplex PCR; TCRdb stores just in-frame clones and leaves some out. The table shows some 110,000 clones, with around 94% occurring only once. Sequenced material: unstimulated CD8+ T cells sorted from spleen or lymph node cells, taken before transplant. The source of these receptors is a human donor who was the organ donor for an intestinal transplant.

The chain uses TRBV14 and TRBJ2-7; no clear D gene. CDR1 is SGHDN, CDR2 FVKESK, per germline. There are 14 residues in the CDR3. V was shortened by 4 bases and J by 1 base, with 11 bases between the two germline ends. The CDR3 nucleotides are TGTGCCAGCAGCCTTTTCGACACTTCCTACGAGCAGTACTTC. It translates to CASSLFDTSYEQYF.

The count of this clone is one. This chain connects TRBV6-5 to TRBJ2-3, with D uncertain. V gave up 3 bases and J gave up 3 bases, with 7 bases separating them. The CDR3 is made up of 13 amino acids. Germline V gene sequence: CDR1 MNHEY, CDR2 SVGAGI. The CDR3 reads CASSYFATDTQYF. As DNA, the CDR3 is TGTGCCAGCAGTTATTTCGCGACAGATACGCAGTATTTT.

This rearrangement joins TRBV7-2 to TRBJ1-5; maybe TRBD1 (6 bases). The CDR3 covers 14 residues. V was clipped by 5 bases and J by 7 bases, with 15 bases between them. Germline V CDR1 and CDR2: SGHTA, FQGNSA. DNA for the CDR3: TGTGCCAGCAGCCCCCTGGGGGGCGCACAGCCCCAGCATTTT. Its translation is CASSPLGGAQPQHF.

The rearrangement uses TRBV7-2 and TRBJ1-3; the D is unclear. Germline-derived CDR1 and CDR2 are SGHTA and FQGNSA. Trimming took off 6 bases at V and 0 bases at J, with 12 bases between the two ends. The CDR3 has 15 residues. Written as DNA, the CDR3 is TGTGCCAGCAGTGTTGGACGGACCTCTGGAAACACCATATATTTT. Its translation is CASSVGRTSGNTIYF. Full variable domain (outside the CDR3, taken from reference TRBV7-2 and TRBJ1-3): GAGVSQSPSNKVTEKGKDVELRCDPISGHTALYWYRQSLGQGLEFLIYFQGNSAPDKSGLPSDRFSAERTGGSVSTLTIQRTQQEDSAVYLCASSVGRTSGNTIYFGEGSWLTVV.

V gene TRBV27 combines with J gene TRBJ2-7, with TRBD2 matching 9 bases. Germline CDR1 MNHEY, CDR2 SMNVEV (reference sequence). Trimming cost V 3 bases and J 3 bases; bases outside gene matches: 9. The CDR3 has 16 amino acids. CDR3 DNA: TGTGCCAGCAGTTTGAGCCCAGGGACTAGCCACTACGAGCAGTACTTC. Its protein product is CASSLSPGTSHYEQYF.

The chain employs TRBV27 and TRBJ2-7; D is uncertain. The CDR3 covers 10 residues. V was trimmed by 11 bases and J by 3 bases, leaving 8 bases between them. Germline V lookup: CDR1 MNHEY, CDR2 SMNVEV (reference sequence). CDR3 coding DNA: TGTGCCGTTGGTAGCTACGAGCAGTACTTC. Residues: CAVGSYEQYF.

The gene calls are TRBV7-6 and TRBJ1-6; D is perhaps TRBD1 (5 bases). With 3 bases removed from V and 5 bases from J, the gap between germline ends came to 5 bases. The CDR3 is made up of 13 amino acids. Per the germline V gene, CDR1 is SGHVS and CDR2 is FNYEAQ. CDR3 bases: TGTGCCAGCAGCTTGGGGGATAATTCACCCCTCCACTTT. It yields the protein CASSLGDNSPLHF.

The rearrangement uses TRBV4-1 and TRBJ2-1, with TRBD1 as a possible D gene (5 bases). This CDR3 comprises 14 residues. V lost 1 base, J lost 9 bases, and 13 bases lay in between. Germline CDR1 MGHRA, CDR2 YSYEKL. The CDR3 reads CASSQVPRDSEQFF. The CDR3 coding sequence is TGCGCCAGCAGCCAAGTCCCCCGCGACAGTGAGCAGTTCTTC.

The rearrangement uses TRBV2 and TRBJ2-3; 10 nucleotides line up with TRBD2. The V and J ends lost 5 bases and 4 bases, in that order; junction bases with no gene match: 3. Germline CDR1 reads SNHLY; CDR2 reads FYNNEI. The CDR3 runs to 14 residues. For the CDR3, the DNA is TGTGCCAGCAGTCCTAGCGGGAGCGCAGATACGCAGTATTTT. It yields the protein CASSPSGSADTQYF.

As regards this clone: This sample also contains other DNA sequences that code for the same CDR3. In DNA form, the CDR3 reads TGTGCCAGCTCACCCTCAGATACGCAGTATTTT. Its protein is CASSPSDTQYF. This sequence joins TRBV18 and TRBJ2-3; D uncertain. CDR1 KGHSH and CDR2 LQKENI come from the germline V gene. The CDR3 contains 11 residues. The V gene lost 3 bases and the J gene lost 4 bases, with 2 bases spanning the gap.

This clone was counted a few times. The J gene is TRBJ2-1, the V gene TRBV4-1; a weak D match, TRBD2 (6 bases). V lost 1 base and J lost 2, with 12 bases in between. This CDR3 contains 16 residues. Per the germline V gene, CDR1 is MGHRA and CDR2 is YSYEKL. CDR3 protein: CASSQVEAGPYNEQFF. DNA of the CDR3: TGCGCCAGCAGCCAAGTGGAAGCGGGCCCCTACAATGAGCAGTTCTTC.

With respect to this clone: This sample includes further DNA sequences coding for the same CDR3. The gene calls are TRBV11-2 and TRBJ2-7, with D unresolved. The CDR3 runs 14 residues. V dropped 5 bases and J dropped 6 bases, with 17 bases sitting between them. Germline V CDR1 and CDR2: SGHAT, FQNNGV. This CDR3 is CASSLLLGYGEQYF. For the CDR3, the DNA is TGTGCCAGCAGCCTACTATTGGGGTACGGCGAGCAGTACTTC.